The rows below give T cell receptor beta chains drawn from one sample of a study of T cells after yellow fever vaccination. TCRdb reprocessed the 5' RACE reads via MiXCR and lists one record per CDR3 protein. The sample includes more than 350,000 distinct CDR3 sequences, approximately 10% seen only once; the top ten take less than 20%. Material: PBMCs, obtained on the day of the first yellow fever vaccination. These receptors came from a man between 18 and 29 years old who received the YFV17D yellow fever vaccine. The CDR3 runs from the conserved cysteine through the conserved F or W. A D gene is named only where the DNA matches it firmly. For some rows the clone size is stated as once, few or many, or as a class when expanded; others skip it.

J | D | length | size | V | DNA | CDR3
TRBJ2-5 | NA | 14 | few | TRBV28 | TGTGCCAGCAGACTAGGAGCCAGGAAAAAGACCCAGTACTTC | CASRLGARKKTQYF
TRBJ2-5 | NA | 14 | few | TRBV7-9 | TGTGCCAGCAGCTTAGCGACAGTACAAGAGACCCAGTACTTC | CASSLATVQETQYF
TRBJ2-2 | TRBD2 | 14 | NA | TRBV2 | TGTGCCAGCAGCATACTAGCGGGGACCGGGGAGCTGTTTTTT | CASSILAGTGELFF
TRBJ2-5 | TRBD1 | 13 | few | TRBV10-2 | TGCGCCAGCGGGACAGGGGTCAAAGAGACCCAGTACTTC | CASGTGVKETQYF
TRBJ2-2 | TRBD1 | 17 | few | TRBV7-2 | TGTGCCAGCAGTCGAATCGACAGGGCTAGGGACACCGGGGAGCTGTTTTTT | CASSRIDRARDTGELFF
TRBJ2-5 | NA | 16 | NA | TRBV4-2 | TGTGCCAGCAGCCAAGGAATACAGGGTACCCAAGAGACCCAGTACTTC | CASSQGIQGTQETQYF
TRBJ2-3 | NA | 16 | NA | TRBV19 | TGTGCCAGTAGTATCGACGAGGCGGGGGCCACAGATACGCAGTATTTT | CASSIDEAGATDTQYF
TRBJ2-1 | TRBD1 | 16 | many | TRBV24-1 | TGTGCCACCAGTGATTATGCGGACAGGGCCGACAATGAGCAGTTCTTC | CATSDYADRADNEQFF
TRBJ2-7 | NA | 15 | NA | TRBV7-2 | TGTGCCAGCAGCTTAGCGGTAGGGATGGGGTACGAGCAGTACTTC | CASSLAVGMGYEQYF
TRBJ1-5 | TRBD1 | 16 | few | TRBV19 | TGTGCCAGTAGTATAGCCGCCGGGACAGGGGATCAGCCCCAGCATTTT | CASSIAAGTGDQPQHF
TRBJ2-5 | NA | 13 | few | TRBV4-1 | TGCGCCAGCAGCCAAGCTTGGGGAGTGACCCAGTACTTC | CASSQAWGVTQYF
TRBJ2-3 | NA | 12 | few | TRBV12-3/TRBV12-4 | TGTGCCAGCAGTTCTGGGACGAATCCGCAGTATTTT | CASSSGTNPQYF
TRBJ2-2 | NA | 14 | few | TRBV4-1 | TGCGCCAGCAGCCCGGCGGCCAACACCGGGGAGCTGTTTTTT | CASSPAANTGELFF
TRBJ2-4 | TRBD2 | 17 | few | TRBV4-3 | TGCGCCAGCAGCCAAGCCCGGGGACTAGACTACAAAAACATTCAGTACTTC | CASSQARGLDYKNIQYF
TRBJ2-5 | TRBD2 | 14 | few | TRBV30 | TGTGCCTGGAGTCGTGGACTAGCAGATGAGACCCAGTACTTC | CAWSRGLADETQYF
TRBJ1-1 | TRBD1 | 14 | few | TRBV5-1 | TGCGCCAGCAGCTGGGGGACAGGGGGCACTGAAGCTTTCTTT | CASSWGTGGTEAFF
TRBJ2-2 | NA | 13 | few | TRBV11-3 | TGTGCCAGCAGCTTAGACCCAAAGGGGGAGCTGTTTTTT | CASSLDPKGELFF